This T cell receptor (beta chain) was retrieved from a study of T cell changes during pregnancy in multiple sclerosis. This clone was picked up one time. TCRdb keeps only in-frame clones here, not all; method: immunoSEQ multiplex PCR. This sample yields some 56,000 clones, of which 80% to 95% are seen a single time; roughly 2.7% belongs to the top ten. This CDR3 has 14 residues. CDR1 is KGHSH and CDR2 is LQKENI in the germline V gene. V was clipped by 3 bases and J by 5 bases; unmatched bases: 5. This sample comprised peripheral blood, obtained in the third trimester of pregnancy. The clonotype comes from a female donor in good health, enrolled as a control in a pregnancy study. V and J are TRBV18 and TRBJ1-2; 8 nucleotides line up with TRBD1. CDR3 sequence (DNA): TGTGCCAGCTCACCGACAGGGGACCCTTATGGCTACACCTTC. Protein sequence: CASSPTGDPYGYTF. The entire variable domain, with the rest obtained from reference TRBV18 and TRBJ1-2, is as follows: NAGVMQNPRHLVRRRGQEARLRCSPMKGHSHVYWYRQLPEEGLKFMVYLQKENIIDESGMPKERFSAEFPKEGPSILRIQQVVRGDSAAYFCASSPTGDPYGYTFGSGTRLTVV.